This TCR beta chain was obtained from a study of Ad26.COV2.S vaccination and SARS-CoV-2 variants. Overall study: Once or twice, 56 days apart, Ad26.COV2.S was delivered intramuscularly. Overall study findings and caveats: Quantification of TCR breadth and depth may have yielded underestimates of total T cell responses.

The germline CDR1 and CDR2 sequences are WNHNN and SYGVQD (reference sequence). V was trimmed by 5 bases and J by 8 bases, leaving 15 bases between them. The CDR3 sequence is 13 residues long. Produced via immunoSEQ multiplex PCR; TCRdb's table is partial and in-frame only. The table shows around 300,000 clones, with 75% to 90% occurring only once. This clone was recorded many times. The antigen is not known. Regarding treatment: some 20 received Ad26.COV2.S at low or high dose, single or two shots; about 5 received placebo; per-sample allocation not given. Day 63 after the first vaccine or placebo injection was the time point for sampling. This person who donated was an adult of 18-55 years in Boston.

The genes are TRBV10-1 and TRBJ1-2; TRBD1 is a possible D gene (5 bases). The TCR originated in a person aged 18-60 years who received the Ad26.COV2.S COVID-19 vaccine or a placebo. The input for sequencing was peripheral blood, taken in a trial of Ad26.COV2.S vaccine versus placebo. The CDR3 bases are TGCGCCAGCAGTCCAGGGACGGCGGGGGGCTACACCTTC. Protein sequence: CASSPGTAGGYTF.